This T cell receptor (beta chain) emerged from a study of T cell responses to AZD1222 COVID-19 vaccine. The repertoire was sequenced with immunoSEQ multiplex PCR; TCRdb's copy has only in-frame clones and lacks some. The sample holds around 54,000 clones, about 86% seen once. The CDR3 covers 17 residues. In germline, CDR1 is SGDLS, CDR2 YYNGEE. J lost 1 base, V lost 3 bases, and 5 bases had no gene match. The TCR sequence derives from an adult who received the AZD1222 COVID-19 vaccine. Material: peripheral blood, obtained 28 days after the second AZD1222 dose. The rearrangement uses TRBV9 and TRBJ1-6; 9 bases agree with TRBD1. In DNA form, the CDR3 reads TGTGCCAGCAGCGCAACAGGGGGCATATCCTATAATTCACCCCTCCACTTT. The encoded protein is CASSATGGISYNSPLHF.